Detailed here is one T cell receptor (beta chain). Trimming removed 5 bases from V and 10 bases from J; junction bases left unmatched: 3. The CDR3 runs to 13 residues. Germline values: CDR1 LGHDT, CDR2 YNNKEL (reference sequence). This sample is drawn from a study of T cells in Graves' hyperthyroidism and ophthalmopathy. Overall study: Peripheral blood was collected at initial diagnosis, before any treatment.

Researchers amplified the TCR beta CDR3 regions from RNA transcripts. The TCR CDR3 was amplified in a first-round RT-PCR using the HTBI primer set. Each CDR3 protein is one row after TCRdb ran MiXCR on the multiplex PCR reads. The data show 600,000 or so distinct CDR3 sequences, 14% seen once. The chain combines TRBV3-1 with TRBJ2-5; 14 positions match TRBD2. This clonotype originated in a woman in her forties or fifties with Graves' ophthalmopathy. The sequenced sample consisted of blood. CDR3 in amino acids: CASSSGLAGDQYF. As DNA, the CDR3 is TGTGCCAGCAGCTCGGGACTAGCGGGAGACCAGTACTTC.